A single sample gave rise to the 10 T cell receptor beta chains below, sequenced in a study of Graves' ophthalmopathy and Graves' hyperthyroidism. The sequenced template was RNA, covering the TCR beta CDR3 region. Second-round multiplex PCR came after first-round RT-PCR with HTBI primers. TCRdb re-called the multiplex PCR reads through MiXCR, storing one row per CDR3 protein. The repertoire includes around 1.1 million distinct CDR3 sequences, roughly two fifths of them detected once, and around 10% sits in the top ten. The specimen sequenced was peripheral blood or thyroid tissue (not recorded which). All receptors come from an adult man with Graves' hyperthyroidism.

The CDR3 sequence: CASSYSDYRKRTYEQYF. For the CDR3, the DNA is TGTGCCAGCAGTTACTCGGATTACAGGAAGCGCACCTACGAGCAGTACTTC. V usage is TRBV25-1 and J usage is TRBJ2-7; maybe TRBD1 (5 bases). Trimming cost V 5 bases and J 2 bases, with 22 bases left between them. This CDR3 contains 17 residues. Germline-derived CDR1 and CDR2 are MGHDK and SYGVNS.

This clonotype was picked up many times. The rearrangement uses TRBV29-1 and TRBJ2-5; tentatively, D is TRBD2 (7 bases). CDR1 and CDR2 from the germline V gene are SQVTM and ANQGSEA. CDR3 length: 13 amino acids. V dropped 5 bases and J dropped 2 bases, with 12 bases sitting between them. This CDR3 is CSVPGGRQETQYF. The CDR3 region has the DNA TGCAGCGTTCCGGGGGGCAGACAAGAGACCCAGTACTTC.

This chain links TRBV4-1 with TRBJ1-2, with 7 positions matching TRBD1. The CDR3 is 16 amino acids. The J segment lost 7 bases and the V segment lost 4 bases, leaving 15 bases of the junction unmatched. Germline CDR1 and CDR2: MGHRA and YSYEKL. The CDR3 sequence is CASSPQWPRGYGGYTF. The CDR3 DNA sequence: TGCGCCAGCAGCCCCCAGTGGCCCAGGGGGTATGGTGGCTACACCTTC.

V and J are TRBV10-3 and TRBJ1-5, with 8 bases identical to TRBD1. This CDR3 spans 14 amino acids. CDR1 is ENHRY, CDR2 SYGVKD, per germline. Losses at the gene ends were 10 bases for V and 4 bases for J; bases not matched to a gene: 9. Here the CDR3 DNA reads TGTGCCAGCTCGGACAGGGCTAGAAATCAGCCCCAGCATTTT. It translates to CASSDRARNQPQHF.

This clonotype showed up many times. The V call is TRBV6-5, the J call TRBJ2-5, with 11 nucleotides matching TRBD2. J lost 7 bases, V lost 0 bases, and 1 base had no gene match. There are 14 residues in the CDR3. Germline V gene lookup returns CDR1 MNHEY and CDR2 SVGAGI. The CDR3 region is CASSYSSGGGTQYF. DNA of the CDR3: TGTGCCAGCAGTTACTCTAGCGGGGGGGGGACCCAGTACTTC.

The chain employs TRBV10-1 and TRBJ2-1, with 7 bases matching TRBD2. The J call may not be correct, given that the DNA end is closer to TRBJ2-7. CDR1 is WNHNN and CDR2 is SYGVQD in the germline V gene (reference sequence). The CDR3 has 15 amino acids. CDR3 sequence: CASSQAGVQDNEQYF. In nucleotides, the CDR3 is TGCGCCAGCAGCCAGGCGGGAGTCCAGGACAATGAGCAGTACTTC.

The V call is TRBV29-1, the J call TRBJ2-7, with 8 bases fitting TRBD1. V was clipped by 7 bases and J by 2 bases; unmatched bases: 10. In germline, CDR1 is SQVTM, CDR2 ANQGSEA. CDR3 length equals 14 residues. The CDR3 reads CSAKEGTGTYEQYF. CDR3 DNA sequence: TGCAGCGCCAAGGAAGGGACAGGCACCTACGAGCAGTACTTC.

This chain uses TRBV10-3 with TRBJ1-2; D possibly corresponds to TRBD1 (6 bases). The CDR3 totals 13 residues. V gave up 9 bases and J gave up 4 bases, with 15 bases separating them. CDR1 is ENHRY, CDR2 SYGVKD, per germline. CDR3 sequence: CAIPHRVSYGYTF. CDR3 nucleotides: TGTGCCATTCCCCACAGGGTATCCTATGGCTACACCTTC.

The chain carries TRBV7-2 and TRBJ1-5; 8 bases are a match to TRBD1. V lost 0 bases, J lost 7 bases, and 11 bases stayed unmatched. The CDR3 has 17 residues. CDR1 is SGHTA and CDR2 is FQGNSA in the germline V gene. CDR3 bases: TGTGCCAGCAGCTTAGCGAGACAGGGGCTGTCGGGGCAGCCCCAGCATTTT. Translated: CASSLARQGLSGQPQHF.

The V and J genes are TRBV12-3 or TRBV12-4 and TRBJ1-5, with 7 bases that match TRBD1. The CDR3 loop spans 17 amino acids. V was clipped by 2 bases and J by 1 base; unmatched bases: 8. The CDR3 DNA follows: TGTGCCAGCAGTTTATCCCTTTCAGGGGGGAGCAATCAGCCCCAGCATTTT. Protein: CASSLSLSGGSNQPQHF.